The clone carrying this TCR beta chain has at least ten counts. Its specificity is unknown. These data belong to a study of T cells after yellow fever vaccination. The study made its TCR cDNA through 5'RACE template switching. That step introduced a universal primer site along with UMIs. TCRdb reprocessed the 5' RACE reads with MiXCR, giving one entry per CDR3 protein. The sample holds fewer than 500,000 distinct CDR3 sequences, about 19% seen once. Germline V gene sequence: CDR1 MRHNA, CDR2 SNTAGT. This CDR3 comprises 15 residues. J gave up 4 bases and V 5 bases, and 6 bases lay outside the gene matches. General study points: One caveat is that FACS-sorted repertoires could contain abundant clonotypes contaminating from the bulk population. The secondary T-cell response peaked on day 5, not day 15, but was weaker.

Material: PBMCs, obtained before the yellow fever booster vaccination. This sequence was found in a young man who received the YFV17D yellow fever vaccine. V and J are TRBV6-4 and TRBJ2-1, with TRBD2 matching over 9 bases. CDR3 DNA: TGTGCCAGCAGTATCAGCGGGGGGCAATACAATGAGCAGTTCTTC. Translated: CASSISGGQYNEQFF.